These T cell receptor beta chains were read from a single sample in a study of control samples from healthy donors and cancer patients. The data were produced by immunoSEQ multiplex PCR, yet TCRdb's version contains in-frame clones alone and is incomplete. In the table there are 51,000 or so clones, 80% of which are singletons. The specimen sequenced was blood. Receptors originate from a man in his 70s in good health. Both conserved end residues are part of each CDR3. A D gene is named only where the DNA matches it firmly. Clone size is given for some rows only: seen once, a few or many times, or a class if the clone is expanded.

V gene	clone size	D gene	J gene	CDR3 DNA	CDR3 protein
TRBV5-4	once	NA	TRBJ2-1	TGTGCCAGCAGCATATATGGACGGGGCTACAATGAGCAGTTCTTC	CASSIYGRGYNEQFF
TRBV5-1	NA	TRBD1	TRBJ1-2	TGCGCCAGCAGCTTGGGGACAGGGAGTCGACTCTACACCTTC	CASSLGTGSRLYTF
TRBV7-2	medium-sized	NA	TRBJ2-7	TGTGCCAGCAGCTTAAGCAGGGGTTTTCCCTACGAGCAGTACTTC	CASSLSRGFPYEQYF
TRBV5-6	NA	TRBD1	TRBJ1-5	TGTGCCAGCAGCTCGGGACTTCAGGGGGCTTACAATCAGCCCCAGCATTTT	CASSSGLQGAYNQPQHF
TRBV5-6	once	NA	TRBJ2-7	TGTGCCAGCAGCTCCGGAGGCTCCTACGAGCAGTACTTC	CASSSGGSYEQYF
TRBV5-1	NA	TRBD2	TRBJ2-5	TGCGCCAGCACCACTGGACTAGTAGCGGTCGAGACCCAGTACTTC	CASTTGLVAVETQYF
TRBV5-8	NA	NA	TRBJ2-5	TGTGCCAGCAGCCCCTCCTGGGATCAAGAGACCCAGTACTTC	CASSPSWDQETQYF
TRBV2	NA	TRBD2	TRBJ2-1	TGTGCCAGCGGGGGACTAGCGGGAGAGCAGTTCTTC	CASGGLAGEQFF
TRBV18	NA	TRBD1	TRBJ2-7	TGTGCCAGCTCATGGAAGACAGGGCCCTACGAGCAGTACTTC	CASSWKTGPYEQYF
TRBV28	NA	NA	TRBJ2-3	TGTGCCAGCAAGGGAGGAGGGCGACGCACAGATACGCAGTATTTT	CASKGGGRRTDTQYF
TRBV5-1	NA	NA	TRBJ2-2	TGCGCCAGCAGCTTACAGGCGGTAAACACCGGGGAGCTGTTTTTT	CASSLQAVNTGELFF
TRBV7-8	NA	NA	TRBJ1-1	TGTGCCAGCAGCTTATCGCCAGGGTTATTGTACACTGAAGCTTTCTTT	CASSLSPGLLYTEAFF
TRBV25-1	NA	NA	TRBJ2-3	TGTGCCAGCGGCCCAAGCACAGATACGCAGTATTTT	CASGPSTDTQYF
TRBV5-1	few	NA	TRBJ2-7	TGCGCCAGCAGCCTCCCGAACTCCTACGAGCAGTACTTC	CASSLPNSYEQYF
TRBV7-2	NA	TRBD1	TRBJ2-7	TGTGCCAGCAGCTTAGCGGGGACAGCGAGGGTGGAGCAGTACTTC	CASSLAGTARVEQYF
TRBV9	few	NA	TRBJ2-3	TGTGCCAGCAGCGTCCTCCGTCGATCGGCAGATACGCAGTATTTT	CASSVLRRSADTQYF
TRBV5-1	NA	TRBD2	TRBJ2-1	TGCGCCAGCTTCCGAGGGACTAGCGGGAGGGCCGATGAGCAGTTCTTC	CASFRGTSGRADEQFF
TRBV11-3	NA	NA	TRBJ1-2	TGTGCCAGCAGCCCAGAGGGTCTAAACTATGGCTACACCTTC	CASSPEGLNYGYTF
TRBV11-3	NA	NA	TRBJ2-1	TGTGCCAGCAGCTTAGATCTCCATTACAATGAGCAGTTCTTC	CASSLDLHYNEQFF
TRBV5-4	NA	TRBD1	TRBJ1-1	TGTGCCAGCAAGCGACAGGGGGCGTCCACTGAAGCTTTCTTT	CASKRQGASTEAFF
TRBV28	NA	NA	TRBJ2-7	TGTGCCAGCAGTTTAGGCGGAACAACCTCCTACGAGCAGTACTTC	CASSLGGTTSYEQYF
TRBV10-1	NA	TRBD1	TRBJ1-2	TGCGCCAGAGGGGGGACAGCCCCGAGGGGCTATGGCTACACCTTC	CARGGTAPRGYGYTF
TRBV6-5	NA	NA	TRBJ1-3	TGTGCCAGCCGTACAACCAGGGAAGCAAACACCATATATTTT	CASRTTREANTIYF
TRBV7-8	NA	NA	TRBJ1-3	TGTGCCAGCAGCTTAGGTTCCTCTGGAAACACCATATATTTT	CASSLGSSGNTIYF
TRBV9	once	NA	TRBJ2-1	TGTGCCAGCAGCGTAGAGGGGTTTGCTGAGCAGTTCTTC	CASSVEGFAEQFF
TRBV7-9	NA	TRBD1	TRBJ1-6	TGTGCCAGCAGCTTCAGGGGGTTAGGGTTTTCACCCCTCCACTTT	CASSFRGLGFSPLHF
TRBV27	NA	NA	TRBJ2-3	TGTGCCAGCAGTTTACGGGAACCCACAGATACGCAGTATTTT	CASSLREPTDTQYF
TRBV2	NA	TRBD2	TRBJ2-3	TGTGCCAGCAACCCTAGCGGGGGGGCAGATACGCAGTATTTT	CASNPSGGADTQYF
TRBV2	NA	TRBD1	TRBJ1-2	TGTGCCAGCACTGACTCCGGGACAGGCTATGGCTACACCTTC	CASTDSGTGYGYTF
TRBV6-1	NA	NA	TRBJ1-2	TGTGCCAGCAGTGAAGGGAGTAGGGACTGGCTGGGCTACACCTTC	CASSEGSRDWLGYTF
TRBV6-5	few	TRBD1	TRBJ1-6	TGTGCCAGCAGTTACTCGGTACAGGGGAATTCACCCCTCCACTTT	CASSYSVQGNSPLHF
TRBV3-1/TRBV3-2	medium-sized	TRBD1	TRBJ2-5	TGTGCCAGCAGCCAAGGGACAGGGGGCCGGGAGACCCAGTACTTC	CASSQGTGGRETQYF
TRBV28	NA	NA	TRBJ2-3	TGTGCCAGCAGTTTAAGTTCAGGGGCAGATACGCAGTATTTT	CASSLSSGADTQYF
TRBV6-6	NA	NA	TRBJ2-5	TGTGCCAGCAGCCACCGGACTCAAGAGACCCAGTACTTC	CASSHRTQETQYF
TRBV11-1	NA	TRBD1	TRBJ1-1	TGTGCCAGCAGCCACAAGGTTTCGGGACAGCTTGAAGCTTTCTTT	CASSHKVSGQLEAFF
TRBV7-6	NA	TRBD1	TRBJ2-1	TGTGCCAGCAGCGGACAGGGGGTGGATGAGCAGTTCTTC	CASSGQGVDEQFF
TRBV5-1	NA	TRBD1	TRBJ1-1	TGCGCCAGCAGCGAGAGGGACAGCCACACTGAAGCTTTCTTT	CASSERDSHTEAFF
TRBV2	NA	NA	TRBJ1-2	TGTGCCATCCTGCCCCCAGGTAATGGCTACACCTTC	CAILPPGNGYTF
TRBV7-9	once	NA	TRBJ1-2	TGTGCCAGCAGCTTGGGTGGCTATGGCTACACCTTC	CASSLGGYGYTF
TRBV7-6	NA	NA	TRBJ1-1	TGTGCCAGCAGCTTAGTTCGGGCGGGAGGTGAAGCTTTCTTT	CASSLVRAGGEAFF
TRBV7-2	NA	TRBD1	TRBJ1-1	TGTGCCAGCAGCGCCGGACAGGGGGTTTCCGCTTTCTTT	CASSAGQGVSAFF
TRBV7-3	once	TRBD2	TRBJ2-5	TGTGCCAGCAGTTCCGTAGCCCCGCTAGCGGAACGTAAAGAGACCCAGTACTTC	CASSSVAPLAERKETQYF
TRBV5-1	NA	NA	TRBJ2-2	TGCGCCAGCAGCTACCAGGGCCCGGGTCAGAACACCGGGGAGCTGTTTTTT	CASSYQGPGQNTGELFF
TRBV2	NA	NA	TRBJ1-5	TGTGCCAGCAGTGAAACAGTTCGTAGCAATCAGCCCCAGCATTTT	CASSETVRSNQPQHF
TRBV6-1	NA	NA	TRBJ1-1	TGTGCCAGCAGTGAAGAGCCAGGATCTGAAGCTTTCTTT	CASSEEPGSEAFF
TRBV6-6	NA	NA	TRBJ2-5	TGTGCCAGCAGCTCCCTGGGGGAGACCCAGTACTTC	CASSSLGETQYF
TRBV3-1/TRBV3-2	NA	NA	TRBJ2-7	TGTGCCAGCAGCCTCCTTGGGAACGAGCAGTACTTC	CASSLLGNEQYF
TRBV6-6	NA	TRBD2	TRBJ2-5	TGTGCCAGCATTCGGGAGGCGGGGATCTCGGAAAAGTACTTC	CASIREAGISEKYF
TRBV28	NA	NA	TRBJ2-1	TGTGCCACCGCGACTAGTCTCCACAATGAGCAGTTCTTC	CATATSLHNEQFF
TRBV7-8	NA	TRBD1	TRBJ2-7	TGTGCCAGCAGCCCCCGATCGAGACAGGGAAGACCCTACGAGCAGTACTTC	CASSPRSRQGRPYEQYF
TRBV10-3	NA	NA	TRBJ2-7	TGTGCCATCAGTTTAGGGCTGACCTACGAGCAGTACTTC	CAISLGLTYEQYF
TRBV7-2	NA	NA	TRBJ1-2	TGTGCCAGCAGCTTATATGGCTACACCTTC	CASSLYGYTF
TRBV28	NA	NA	TRBJ1-5	TGTGCCAGCAGCACGACGGCAGTTAGCAATCAGCCCCAGCATTTT	CASSTTAVSNQPQHF
TRBV5-1	once	TRBD2	TRBJ2-2	TGCGCCAGCAGCTTAAGCGGGGGCGGCACCGGGGAGCTGTTTTTT	CASSLSGGGTGELFF
TRBV24-1	NA	NA	TRBJ2-5	TGTGCCACCAGTGATTCATACCAAGAGACCCAGTACTTC	CATSDSYQETQYF
TRBV5-1	NA	NA	TRBJ1-1	TGCGCCAGCAGCTTGGAGGCGGGGGGCTTTTCGGGGTCCACTGAAGCTTTCTTT	CASSLEAGGFSGSTEAFF
TRBV7-8	few	NA	TRBJ1-5	TGTGCCAGCAGCTTTTCAGGGGGCAATCAGCCCCAGCATTTT	CASSFSGGNQPQHF